A selection of T cell receptor beta chains follows, all from one sample in a study of blood T cell repertoires in COVID-19. TCRdb keeps only in-frame clones here, not all; method: immunoSEQ multiplex PCR. This repertoire shows around 25,000 clones, roughly 73% found once; its top ten account for about a fifth. The sequenced sample consisted of peripheral blood. Receptors were obtained from a human donor in a cohort sampled during active or convalescent COVID-19. The CDR3 runs from the conserved cysteine through the conserved F or W. A D gene is named only where the DNA matches it firmly. Size is omitted from some rows. Given values are once, few, many or a class for expanded clones.

v_gene: TRBV7-9
abundance: -
j_gene: TRBJ1-4
d_gene: TRBD1
CDR3aa: CASSSTGAPNEKLFF
CDR3nt: TGTGCCAGCAGCTCGACAGGGGCTCCTAATGAAAAACTGTTTTTT

v_gene: TRBV30
abundance: -
j_gene: TRBJ1-1
d_gene: TRBD1
CDR3aa: CAWTFPGQGNTEAFF
CDR3nt: TGTGCCTGGACCTTCCCTGGACAGGGCAACACTGAAGCTTTCTTT

v_gene: TRBV5-6
abundance: few
j_gene: TRBJ1-1
d_gene: TRBD1
CDR3aa: CASSLGQGGTEAFF
CDR3nt: TGTGCCAGCAGCTTGGGGCAGGGGGGCACTGAAGCTTTCTTT

v_gene: TRBV5-4
abundance: -
j_gene: TRBJ2-1
d_gene: -
CDR3aa: CASTSQDFSSYNEQFF
CDR3nt: TGTGCCAGCACCAGCCAGGACTTCAGCTCCTACAATGAGCAGTTCTTC

v_gene: TRBV5-5
abundance: -
j_gene: TRBJ1-5
d_gene: -
CDR3aa: CASSFEGTDNQPQHF
CDR3nt: TGTGCCAGCAGCTTCGAGGGAACTGATAATCAGCCCCAGCATTTT

v_gene: TRBV9
abundance: -
j_gene: TRBJ2-2
d_gene: -
CDR3aa: CASSVGGSGELFF
CDR3nt: TGTGCCAGCAGCGTTGGCGGGTCCGGGGAGCTGTTTTTT

v_gene: TRBV7-9
abundance: -
j_gene: TRBJ2-7
d_gene: -
CDR3aa: CASSSLGLYEQYF
CDR3nt: TGTGCCAGCAGCTCCCTCGGACTCTACGAGCAGTACTTC

v_gene: TRBV20-1
abundance: -
j_gene: TRBJ1-1
d_gene: TRBD1
CDR3aa: CSAGQGTEAFF
CDR3nt: TGCAGTGCTGGACAGGGGACTGAAGCTTTCTTT

v_gene: TRBV6-1
abundance: medium-sized
j_gene: TRBJ2-5
d_gene: TRBD2
CDR3aa: CASSERRGKYQETQYF
CDR3nt: TGTGCCAGCAGTGAACGGCGGGGGAAGTACCAAGAGACCCAGTACTTC

v_gene: TRBV5-1
abundance: -
j_gene: TRBJ2-3
d_gene: -
CDR3aa: CASSPVAGRKDTQYF
CDR3nt: TGCGCCAGCAGCCCCGTCGCAGGGCGGAAAGATACGCAGTATTTT

v_gene: TRBV15
abundance: few
j_gene: TRBJ2-2
d_gene: -
CDR3aa: CATSGGGRMNTGELFF
CDR3nt: TGTGCCACCAGTGGGGGCGGACGGATGAACACCGGGGAGCTGTTTTTT

v_gene: TRBV28
abundance: -
j_gene: TRBJ1-2
d_gene: TRBD1
CDR3aa: CASSLTDRAGGYTF
CDR3nt: TGTGCCAGCAGCCTAACGGACAGGGCGGGCGGCTACACCTTC

v_gene: TRBV5-4
abundance: -
j_gene: TRBJ2-1
d_gene: TRBD2
CDR3aa: CASLAGERREQFF
CDR3nt: TGTGCCAGCCTAGCGGGAGAACGGCGTGAGCAGTTCTTC

v_gene: TRBV4-1
abundance: -
j_gene: TRBJ2-1
d_gene: -
CDR3aa: CASSQLKGLYHNEQFF
CDR3nt: TGCGCCAGCAGCCAATTAAAAGGACTTTACCACAATGAGCAGTTCTTC

v_gene: TRBV7-2
abundance: -
j_gene: TRBJ1-2
d_gene: TRBD1
CDR3aa: CASSLADRGYGYTF
CDR3nt: TGTGCCAGCAGCTTAGCGGACAGGGGGTATGGCTACACCTTC

v_gene: TRBV2
abundance: -
j_gene: TRBJ2-7
d_gene: -
CDR3aa: CAGSRDNSYEQYF
CDR3nt: TGTGCCGGGTCCCGGGACAACTCCTACGAGCAGTACTTC

v_gene: TRBV5-6
abundance: -
j_gene: TRBJ1-6
d_gene: -
CDR3aa: CASSLETVRDSPLHF
CDR3nt: TGTGCCAGCAGCTTGGAGACAGTCCGGGATTCACCCCTCCACTTT

v_gene: TRBV30
abundance: -
j_gene: TRBJ2-5
d_gene: -
CDR3aa: CAWSLLGGQETQYF
CDR3nt: TGTGCCTGGAGTCTCCTAGGGGGTCAAGAGACCCAGTACTTC

v_gene: TRBV10-3
abundance: -
j_gene: TRBJ2-3
d_gene: TRBD1
CDR3aa: CAISERGNRGLDTQYF
CDR3nt: TGTGCCATCAGTGAGCGGGGCAACAGGGGGCTAGATACGCAGTATTTT

v_gene: TRBV7-9
abundance: -
j_gene: TRBJ1-2
d_gene: -
CDR3aa: CASSPMGEIDTF
CDR3nt: TGTGCCAGCAGCCCCATGGGCGAGATAGACACCTTC

v_gene: TRBV28
abundance: -
j_gene: TRBJ2-3
d_gene: -
CDR3aa: CASSLFRGRTDTQYF
CDR3nt: TGTGCCAGCAGTTTGTTCCGGGGGAGGACAGATACGCAGTATTTT

v_gene: TRBV10-3
abundance: once
j_gene: TRBJ2-3
d_gene: -
CDR3aa: CAISEPRGFGGVADTQYF
CDR3nt: TGTGCCATCAGTGAGCCAAGGGGTTTTGGAGGGGTCGCAGATACGCAGTATTTT

v_gene: TRBV5-5
abundance: once
j_gene: TRBJ2-5
d_gene: TRBD1
CDR3aa: CASSLGGQGSWETQYF
CDR3nt: TGTGCCAGCAGCTTGGGGGGACAGGGAAGTTGGGAGACCCAGTACTTC

v_gene: TRBV19
abundance: -
j_gene: TRBJ2-7
d_gene: -
CDR3aa: CASSIGRYDEQYF
CDR3nt: TGTGCCAGTAGTATAGGCAGGTACGACGAGCAGTACTTC

v_gene: TRBV15
abundance: -
j_gene: TRBJ2-1
d_gene: TRBD1
CDR3aa: CATSRGDRGHYNEQFF
CDR3nt: TGTGCCACCAGCAGAGGCGACAGGGGGCACTACAATGAGCAGTTCTTC

v_gene: TRBV28
abundance: -
j_gene: TRBJ1-1
d_gene: TRBD1
CDR3aa: CASSPRGRGANTEAFF
CDR3nt: TGTGCCAGCAGCCCTCGGGGCAGGGGGGCGAACACTGAAGCTTTCTTT

v_gene: TRBV18
abundance: -
j_gene: TRBJ1-1
d_gene: -
CDR3aa: CASSYTDTEAFF
CDR3nt: TGTGCCAGCTCGTATACGGACACTGAAGCTTTCTTT

v_gene: TRBV4-2
abundance: -
j_gene: TRBJ1-2
d_gene: -
CDR3aa: CASSPSQTANYGYTF
CDR3nt: TGTGCCAGCAGCCCCTCCCAGACAGCTAACTATGGCTACACCTTC

v_gene: TRBV5-6
abundance: -
j_gene: TRBJ1-2
d_gene: -
CDR3aa: CASSLDRVQGYTF
CDR3nt: TGTGCCAGCAGCTTGGACAGGGTGCAGGGCTACACCTTC

v_gene: TRBV30
abundance: -
j_gene: TRBJ1-2
d_gene: -
CDR3aa: CAWSQGFYGYTF
CDR3nt: TGTGCCTGGAGTCAGGGGTTCTATGGCTACACCTTC

v_gene: TRBV5-1
abundance: -
j_gene: TRBJ2-2
d_gene: TRBD2
CDR3aa: CASSTGEGLAGELFF
CDR3nt: TGCGCCAGCAGCACCGGGGAGGGATTGGCCGGGGAGCTGTTTTTT

v_gene: TRBV28
abundance: -
j_gene: TRBJ2-4
d_gene: -
CDR3aa: CASSLGHPLAKNIQYF
CDR3nt: TGTGCCAGCAGTTTGGGACACCCGCTAGCCAAAAACATTCAGTACTTC

v_gene: TRBV5-4
abundance: -
j_gene: TRBJ1-6
d_gene: TRBD1
CDR3aa: CASSLGFPGGSSYNSPLHF
CDR3nt: TGTGCCAGCAGCTTGGGTTTCCCAGGGGGTAGCTCCTATAATTCACCCCTCCACTTT

v_gene: TRBV12-5
abundance: once
j_gene: TRBJ2-1
d_gene: -
CDR3aa: CASGRLGKQGDFSNEQFF
CDR3nt: TGTGCTAGTGGTCGATTGGGCAAGCAGGGTGACTTTTCGAATGAGCAGTTCTTC

v_gene: TRBV24-1
abundance: few
j_gene: TRBJ1-2
d_gene: -
CDR3aa: CATTQQGVDGYTF
CDR3nt: TGTGCCACTACTCAACAGGGAGTTGACGGCTACACCTTC

v_gene: TRBV28
abundance: -
j_gene: TRBJ2-7
d_gene: -
CDR3aa: CASSFRRDEQYF
CDR3nt: TGTGCCAGCAGTTTTCGGAGAGACGAGCAGTACTTC

v_gene: TRBV15
abundance: -
j_gene: TRBJ2-5
d_gene: -
CDR3aa: CATSLLLLETQYF
CDR3nt: TGTGCCACCAGCCTCCTCCTTTTAGAGACCCAGTACTTC

v_gene: TRBV24-1
abundance: once
j_gene: TRBJ1-2
d_gene: TRBD1
CDR3aa: CATRDRDGYGYTF
CDR3nt: TGTGCCACCCGGGACAGGGACGGGTATGGCTACACCTTC

v_gene: TRBV2
abundance: -
j_gene: TRBJ1-3
d_gene: -
CDR3aa: CASNGNSGNTIYF
CDR3nt: TGTGCCAGCAACGGGAACTCTGGAAACACCATATATTTT

v_gene: TRBV10-1
abundance: -
j_gene: TRBJ1-4
d_gene: -
CDR3aa: CASSRGLSNEKLFF
CDR3nt: TGCGCCAGCAGCCGGGGATTATCTAATGAAAAACTGTTTTTT

v_gene: TRBV6-2/TRBV6-3
abundance: -
j_gene: TRBJ2-3
d_gene: -
CDR3aa: CASSYPIDTQYF
CDR3nt: TGTGCCAGCAGTTACCCTATAGATACGCAGTATTTT

v_gene: TRBV18
abundance: -
j_gene: TRBJ2-5
d_gene: -
CDR3aa: CASSRGRQETQYF
CDR3nt: TGTGCCAGCTCAAGAGGTCGGCAAGAGACCCAGTACTTC

v_gene: TRBV7-6
abundance: -
j_gene: TRBJ1-2
d_gene: TRBD1
CDR3aa: CASSLFEQGARGYTF
CDR3nt: TGTGCCAGCAGCCTCTTCGAACAGGGGGCGCGCGGCTACACCTTC

v_gene: TRBV24-1
abundance: -
j_gene: TRBJ1-5
d_gene: TRBD1
CDR3aa: CATSDSPGTGVYSNQPQHF
CDR3nt: TGTGCCACCAGTGATTCGCCCGGGACAGGGGTTTATAGCAATCAGCCCCAGCATTTT

v_gene: TRBV7-2
abundance: -
j_gene: TRBJ2-3
d_gene: TRBD2
CDR3aa: CASSIRLATDTQYF
CDR3nt: TGTGCCAGCAGCATTCGACTAGCCACAGATACGCAGTATTTT